This entry features one TCR beta chain sequence. Its antigen is not identified. This entry is derived from a study of Ad26.COV2.S vaccination and SARS-CoV-2 variants. Study summary: The study gave Ad26.COV2.S intramuscularly, once or twice 56 days apart.

The ends were cut back, 6 bases at V and 5 bases at J, with 10 bases in the middle. Germline lookup yields CDR1 DFQATT and CDR2 SNEGSKA (reference sequence). There are 11 residues in the CDR3. The treatment was: roughly 18 received Ad26.COV2.S at low or high dose, single or two shots; about 5 received placebo; per-sample allocation not given. Sampling was performed 63 days after the first vaccine or placebo injection. Broader study findings: Spike-specific TCR breadth was greater in vaccine than placebo recipients. Non-spike TCR breadth showed similarity between vaccine and placebo recipients.

Only in-frame clones appear in the TCRdb table, and some are missing; sequencing was by immunoSEQ multiplex PCR. The table has around 450,000 clones, approximately 90% seen once; the top ten hold approximately 4%. The sample consisted of peripheral blood, taken in a trial of Ad26.COV2.S vaccine versus placebo. The V call is TRBV20-1, the J call TRBJ1-1; no reliable D call. The sequence was collected from a person between 18 and 65 years old who received the Ad26.COV2.S COVID-19 vaccine or a placebo. This CDR3 reads CSANKGTEAFF. For the CDR3, the DNA is TGCAGTGCCAATAAAGGTACTGAAGCTTTCTTT.